This paragraph covers one TCR beta chain sequence. Its specificity is unknown. These data come from a study of post-analysis software for immune sequencing data. Study overall: Included courses were relapsing-remitting and secondary progressive multiple sclerosis; progressive-relapsing multiple sclerosis was also included. Study-wide points: Diversity measured as normalized Chao1 was significantly lower in multiple sclerosis patients than in controls. Four or five TRBV segments (TRBV5-6, TRBV5-1 and TRBV20-1 among them) occurred more frequently in patients than in controls. By F measure, samples from a shared preparation batch strongly co-clustered.

Unique molecular identifiers tagged the TCR beta cDNA libraries. Each batch of roughly 1 to 10 million T cells produced some 450,000 cDNA molecules. TCRdb re-called the PCR reads with MiXCR, one entry per CDR3 protein. In the table there are hundreds of thousands of distinct CDR3 sequences, 30% of which are singletons. Germline CDR1 SGHKS, CDR2 YYEKEE (reference sequence). CDR3 size: 15 residues. V lost 1 base and J 0 bases, leaving 10 bases between the germline ends. This receptor was identified in a girl aged 10 to 17 with multiple sclerosis. The specimen was blood. The chain uses TRBV5-5 and TRBJ1-2, with no clear D. In DNA, the CDR3 is TGTGCCAGCAGCTTGAGTGGGAAGGCTAACTATGGCTACACCTTC. It is translated as CASSLSGKANYGYTF.